This TCR beta chain was captured in a study of blood T cell repertoires in COVID-19. Study details: T cells, B-cell-depleted T cells, or PBMCs provided the cDNA or gDNA that served as material.

Assay used: immunoSEQ multiplex PCR; TCRdb lists only in-frame clones, some missing. This sample yields 190,000 or so clones, of which about 83% are seen a single time; about 0.96% belongs to the top ten. This clone was found once. Input material: peripheral blood. The sequence was collected from a woman between 18 and 29 years old who had recovered from COVID-19.

CDR3: CASSDTVWDTEAFF. For the CDR3, the DNA is TGTGCCAGCAGTGACACAGTTTGGGACACTGAAGCTTTCTTT. The chain links TRBV6-1 to TRBJ1-1; no firm D call. V shed 3 bases and J shed 3 bases, with 11 bases lying between them. Per germline, CDR1 MNHNS and CDR2 SASEGT. CDR3 length: 14 amino acids.